Shown below are 9 T cell receptor beta chains from a single sample sequenced in a study of human T cells and chemical hapten exposure. TCRdb fed the RACE reads into MiXCR, producing one record per CDR3 protein. This sample carries about 34,000 distinct CDR3 sequences, more than 6% of them seen once, and the ten largest clones take 9.1%. The time point was: patch test 1, 2 weeks after DPC sensitization. Treatment reported: therapeutic diphenylcyclopropenone sensitization with weekly scalp DPC. Unfractionated whole blood yielded total RNA. This material consisted of whole blood, taken in connection with sensitization to the hapten diphenylcyclopropenone (DPC). Source of these receptors: a woman aged 30 to 39 with alopecia areata. Some clones in this sample may be carry-over from other donors' samples.

This clonotype was picked up many times. This rearrangement joins TRBV6-5 to TRBJ1-3; D might be TRBD1 (6 bases). Germline V gene lookup returns CDR1 MNHEY and CDR2 SVGAGI. This CDR3 has 14 residues. Trimming took off 5 bases at V and 1 base at J, with 9 bases between the two ends. The chain's CDR3 is CASSTGFSGNTIYF. The DNA of the CDR3 is TGTGCCAGCAGTACAGGGTTTTCTGGAAACACCATATATTTT.

This chain joins TRBV27 and TRBJ1-4; 8 bases map to TRBD1. CDR1 and CDR2 (germline): MNHEY, SMNVEV (reference sequence). The CDR3 consists of 13 residues. The V and J ends lost 8 bases and 7 bases, in that order; junction bases with no gene match: 6. In nucleotides, the CDR3 is TGTGCCAGCCGTCAGGGGGCGCTTGAAAAACTGTTTTTT. Translated: CASRQGALEKLFF.

CDR3 coding DNA: TGTGCCAGCAGCCTCACAGGGACGGGCACTGAAGCTTTCTTT. Its translation: CASSLTGTGTEAFF. The chain combines TRBV6-1 with TRBJ1-1; a weak D match, TRBD1 (6 bases). CDR1 is MNHNS and CDR2 is SASEGT in the germline V gene. V dropped 6 bases and J dropped 4 bases, with 15 bases sitting between them. CDR3 length equals 14 residues.

This clonotype was recorded many times. The chain carries TRBV7-6 and TRBJ2-3; D unclear. This CDR3 region has 15 residues. Trimming left V 1 base short and J 4 bases short, with 12 bases between. Germline V gene lookup returns CDR1 SGHVS and CDR2 FNYEAQ. The CDR3 here is CASSLGWAWSDTQYF. The CDR3 nucleotides read TGTGCCAGCAGCTTAGGGTGGGCTTGGTCAGATACGCAGTATTTT.

This clonotype was seen a few times. The chain links TRBV30 to TRBJ2-7; TRBD2 might be the D (6 bases). Germline V gene data show CDR1 as GTSNPN and CDR2 as SVGIG (reference sequence). The CDR3 loop spans 14 amino acids. Trimming left V 0 bases short and J 5 bases short, with 14 bases between. The CDR3, as DNA: TGTGCCTGGAGTGTACGGGGACTGGGCGACGAGCAGTACTTC. Protein: CAWSVRGLGDEQYF.

The table lists this clonotype with many counts. The CDR3 region is CASSFLQGTEAFF. CDR3 DNA: TGTGCCAGCAGTTTCCTACAGGGAACTGAAGCTTTCTTT. The rearrangement joins TRBV28 to TRBJ1-1; D is possibly TRBD1 (6 bases). V was pared by 3 bases and J by 5 bases, with 10 bases between. The CDR3 is 13 residues long. Germline CDR1 reads MDHEN; CDR2 reads SYDVKM.

This clonotype was counted between two and nine times. The J gene is TRBJ1-6, the V gene TRBV6-6, with 8 nucleotides matching TRBD1. This CDR3 has 14 residues. From germline, CDR1 is MNHNY and CDR2 SVGAGI (reference sequence). Trimming took 7 bases from V and 10 from J; bases not matched to a gene: 9. Here the CDR3 DNA reads TGTGCCAGCACCCATCAGGGGGCGGAATCACCCCTCCACTTT. Translated, it gives CASTHQGAESPLHF.

V usage is TRBV12-3 or TRBV12-4 and J usage is TRBJ2-3; D remains ambiguous. V was cut by 6 bases and J by 4 bases, with 17 bases left in between. This CDR3 has 15 amino acids. CDR3 sequence: CASSRMANVADTQYF. The CDR3 bases are TGTGCCAGCAGCCGGATGGCGAACGTGGCAGATACGCAGTATTTT.

This clonotype has more than one count but fewer than ten. The chain joins TRBV6-2 or TRBV6-3 to TRBJ1-5; D not certain. The CDR3 has 12 amino acids. Germline CDR1 reads MNHEY; CDR2 reads SVGEGT. Trimming stripped 0 bases from V and 5 bases from J, with 2 bases between. CDR3 in amino acids: CASSYSDQPQHF. The DNA of the CDR3 is TGTGCCAGCAGTTACTCAGATCAGCCCCAGCATTTT.